This T cell receptor (beta chain) was documented in a study of a mutant IDH1 vaccine in newly diagnosed glioma. The CDR3 has 14 amino acids. V was cut by 6 bases and J by 4 bases, with 13 bases left in between. The germline gives CDR1 MNHEY, CDR2 SVGAGI. The method was immunoSEQ multiplex PCR; TCRdb's version includes in-frame clones alone and lacks a portion of them. This repertoire shows around 92,000 clones, about 90% found once; its top ten account for approximately 0.57%. This clone was found once. Time point meaning: baseline, week 1 (first vaccination visit). Treatment here: pre-vaccination baseline after standard-of-care therapy.

The material was PBMCs, obtained from a glioma patient treated with radiotherapy, temozolomide or both. The rearrangement joins TRBV6-5 to TRBJ1-3; no clear D. The receptor was derived from a woman between 45 and 60 years old with glioma. DNA of the CDR3: TGTGCCAGCAGCCCAATTCGAAGGGGAAACACCATATATTTT. This gives the protein CASSPIRRGNTIYF.